This T cell receptor beta chain derives from a study of PD-1 blockade in classical Hodgkin lymphoma. Study information: Patients had nivolumab dosed at 3 mg/kg, delivered intravenously every 2 weeks. Study results and caveats: Compared with baseline, CD4+ but not CD8+ TCR diversity had risen significantly by C4D1. Complete responders possessed baseline diversity comparable to newly diagnosed patients.

With respect to this clone: Antigen specificity is unknown.

Each patient's relapse followed autologous stem cell transplantation, and brentuximab vedotin exposure varied. Repertoires were generated with immunoSEQ multiplex PCR, while TCRdb's copy carries only in-frame clones and drops some. The sample lists 20,000 to 25,000 clones, about three quarters occurring once. The V gene lost 1 base and the J gene lost 7 bases, with 8 bases spanning the gap. Germline values: CDR1 KGHSH, CDR2 LQKENI. CDR3 length: 12 residues. The clonotype comes from a human donor with classical Hodgkin lymphoma. The rearrangement links TRBV18 to TRBJ2-7, with TRBD2 as a possible D gene (5 bases). The sequences come from peripheral blood mononuclear cells (PBMCs), collected before the second cycle of nivolumab. DNA of the CDR3: TGTGCCAGCTCACCACTCGGGGAGGAGCAGTACTTC. Translated, it gives CASSPLGEEQYF. Filled out from reference TRBV18 and TRBJ2-7, the complete variable domain reads NAGVMQNPRHLVRRRGQEARLRCSPMKGHSHVYWYRQLPEEGLKFMVYLQKENIIDESGMPKERFSAEFPKEGPSILRIQQVVRGDSAAYFCASSPLGEEQYFGPGTRLTVT.